A selection of T cell receptor beta chains follows, all from one sample in a study of blood T cells in healthy people across ages. TCRdb processed the 5' RACE reads anew with MiXCR; each CDR3 protein has one entry. The table includes roughly 1.4 million distinct CDR3 sequences, 55% to 75% detected once. The sequencing sample was made of blood. These receptors all stem from a man younger than 35 in good health. Each CDR3 is given with its conserved first and last residue. A D gene is named only where the DNA matches it firmly. Size values are once, few and many counts, or a class for expanded clones, and some rows have none.

cdr3_aa	cdr3_nt	clone_size	v_call	j_call	d_call
CASSPITGEDNEQFF	TGTGCCAGCAGCCCCATAACGGGGGAAGACAATGAGCAGTTCTTC	-	TRBV4-2	TRBJ2-1	-
CASSPRSGLTGETQYF	TGTGCTAGCAGCCCCAGGTCAGGCTTAACGGGAGAGACCCAGTACTTC	-	TRBV7-7	TRBJ2-5	-
CASSYGRTSGTSQFF	TGTGCCAGCAGTTACGGGCGTACTAGCGGGACCTCGCAGTTCTTC	-	TRBV6-6	TRBJ2-1	TRBD2
CATRAFNQPQHF	TGTGCCACCCGGGCGTTCAATCAGCCCCAGCATTTT	-	TRBV6-5	TRBJ1-5	-
CASSEQGYQLSNYGYTF	TGTGCCAGCAGTGAGCAGGGATACCAGTTATCTAACTATGGCTACACCTTC	-	TRBV6-1	TRBJ1-2	-
CASSSTSHITGGGHTEAFF	TGTGCCAGCAGCTCAACATCTCACATTACAGGGGGCGGTCACACTGAAGCTTTCTTT	-	TRBV7-9	TRBJ1-1	TRBD1
CASSYPSRGETQYF	TGTGCCAGCAGTTACCCGTCGAGGGGGGAGACCCAGTACTTC	few	TRBV6-5	TRBJ2-5	-
CASSLLGPLDNQPQHF	TGTGCCAGCAGTTTACTTGGGCCATTAGACAATCAGCCCCAGCATTTT	-	TRBV27	TRBJ1-5	-
CSVEDGTAHGYTF	TGCAGCGTTGAAGATGGGACGGCTCATGGCTACACCTTC	-	TRBV29-1	TRBJ1-2	-
CASSRFGVGETQYF	TGTGCCAGCAGCCGCTTCGGGGTTGGGGAGACCCAGTACTTC	-	TRBV7-9	TRBJ2-5	-
CASSPLTGREQFF	TGTGCCAGCAGCCCTTTGACAGGGAGGGAGCAGTTCTTC	-	TRBV7-2	TRBJ2-1	-
CASSTPGTGGEKLFF	TGTGCCAGCAGCACTCCCGGGACAGGGGGGGAAAAACTGTTTTTT	-	TRBV7-2	TRBJ1-4	TRBD1
CSAHRTATSYEQYF	TGCAGTGCCCACAGGACAGCTACCTCCTACGAGCAGTACTTC	-	TRBV20-1	TRBJ2-7	-
CASSRLSLDNRKETQYF	TGTGCCAGCAGTCGCCTATCTCTGGACAATAGAAAAGAGACCCAGTACTTC	-	TRBV28	TRBJ2-5	-
CSARQGAYNEQFF	TGCAGCGCACGGCAGGGAGCGTACAATGAGCAGTTCTTC	many	TRBV29-1	TRBJ2-1	-
CSASPLSTSGIYNEQFF	TGCAGTGCTAGCCCCCTATCGACTAGCGGGATATACAATGAGCAGTTCTTC	few	TRBV20-1	TRBJ2-1	TRBD2
CASSPGGPASYNEQFF	TGTGCCAGCAGCCCTGGGGGCCCAGCCTCCTACAATGAGCAGTTCTTC	few	TRBV7-2	TRBJ2-1	-
CASSLARGQGLRNEQFF	TGTGCCAGCAGCTTAGCGCGAGGGCAGGGCTTAAGGAATGAGCAGTTCTTC	-	TRBV7-9	TRBJ2-1	-